This T cell receptor beta chain is from a study of T cell responses to AZD1222 COVID-19 vaccine. General study findings and limits: Baseline seropositivity occurred in only a handful of AZD1222 recipients.

This clone showed up just a few times. Its antigen is not identified. The protocol was immunoSEQ multiplex PCR, while the TCRdb copy is restricted to in-frame clones and leaves out a portion. The sample has roughly 120,000 clones; around 90% are singletons. With 3 bases removed from V and 4 bases from J, the gap between germline ends came to 13 bases. In germline, CDR1 is SGDLS, CDR2 YYNGEE. This CDR3 comprises 14 residues. This clonotype originated in an adult in good health. The V call is TRBV9, the J call TRBJ1-1, with D possibly matching TRBD1 (6 bases). Here the sequenced sample was peripheral blood, taken on day 0 of MenACWY control vaccination. The CDR3 bases are TGTGCCAGCAGCGCTTGGACAGAACCCACTGAAGCTTTCTTT. Protein product: CASSAWTEPTEAFF.